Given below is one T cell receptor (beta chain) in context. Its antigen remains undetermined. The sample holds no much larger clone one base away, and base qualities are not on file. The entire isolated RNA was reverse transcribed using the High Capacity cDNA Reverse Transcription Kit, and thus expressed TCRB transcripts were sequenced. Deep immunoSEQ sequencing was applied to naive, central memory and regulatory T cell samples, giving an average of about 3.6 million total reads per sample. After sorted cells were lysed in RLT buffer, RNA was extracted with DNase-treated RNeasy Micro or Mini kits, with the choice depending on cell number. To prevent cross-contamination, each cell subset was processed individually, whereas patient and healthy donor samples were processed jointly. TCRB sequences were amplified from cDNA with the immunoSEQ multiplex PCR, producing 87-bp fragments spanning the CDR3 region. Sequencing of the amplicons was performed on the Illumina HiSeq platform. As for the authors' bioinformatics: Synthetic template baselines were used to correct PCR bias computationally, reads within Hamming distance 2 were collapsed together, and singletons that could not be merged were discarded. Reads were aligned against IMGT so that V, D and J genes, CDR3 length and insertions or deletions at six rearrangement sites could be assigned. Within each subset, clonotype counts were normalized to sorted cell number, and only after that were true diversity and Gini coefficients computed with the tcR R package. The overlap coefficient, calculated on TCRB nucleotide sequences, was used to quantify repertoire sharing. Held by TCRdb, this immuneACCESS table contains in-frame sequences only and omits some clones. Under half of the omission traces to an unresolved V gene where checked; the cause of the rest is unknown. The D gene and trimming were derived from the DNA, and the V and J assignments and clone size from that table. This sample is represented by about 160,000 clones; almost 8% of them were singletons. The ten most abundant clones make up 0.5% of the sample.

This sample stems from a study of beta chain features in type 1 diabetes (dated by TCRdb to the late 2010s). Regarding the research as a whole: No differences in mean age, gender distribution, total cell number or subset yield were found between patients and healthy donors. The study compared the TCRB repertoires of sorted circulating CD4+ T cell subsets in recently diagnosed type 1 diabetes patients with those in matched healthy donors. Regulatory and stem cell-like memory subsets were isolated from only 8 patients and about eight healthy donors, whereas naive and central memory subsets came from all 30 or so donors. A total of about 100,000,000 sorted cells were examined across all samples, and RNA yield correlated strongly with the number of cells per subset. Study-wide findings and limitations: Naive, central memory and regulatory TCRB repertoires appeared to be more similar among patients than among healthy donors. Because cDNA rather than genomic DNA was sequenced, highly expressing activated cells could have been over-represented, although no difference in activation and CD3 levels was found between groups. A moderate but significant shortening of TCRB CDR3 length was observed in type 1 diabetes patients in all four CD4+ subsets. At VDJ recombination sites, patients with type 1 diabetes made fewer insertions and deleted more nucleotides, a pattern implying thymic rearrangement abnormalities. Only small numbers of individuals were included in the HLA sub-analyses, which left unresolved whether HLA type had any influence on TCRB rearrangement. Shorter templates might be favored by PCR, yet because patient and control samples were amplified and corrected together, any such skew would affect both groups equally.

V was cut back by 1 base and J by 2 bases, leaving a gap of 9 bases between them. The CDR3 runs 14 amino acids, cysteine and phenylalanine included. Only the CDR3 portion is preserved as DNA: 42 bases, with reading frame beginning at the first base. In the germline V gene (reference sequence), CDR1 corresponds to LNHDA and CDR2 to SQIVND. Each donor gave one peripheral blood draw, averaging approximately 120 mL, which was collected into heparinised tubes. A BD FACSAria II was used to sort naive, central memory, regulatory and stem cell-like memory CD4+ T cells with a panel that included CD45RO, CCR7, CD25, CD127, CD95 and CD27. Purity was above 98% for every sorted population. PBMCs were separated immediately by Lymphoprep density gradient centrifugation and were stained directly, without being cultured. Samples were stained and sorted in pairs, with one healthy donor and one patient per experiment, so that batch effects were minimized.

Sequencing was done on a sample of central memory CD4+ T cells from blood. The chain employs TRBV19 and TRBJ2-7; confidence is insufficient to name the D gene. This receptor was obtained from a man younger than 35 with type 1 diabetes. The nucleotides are TGTGCCAGTAGTATAGCGGTCGCCGCCTACGAGCAGTACTTC. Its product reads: CASSIAVAAYEQYF.